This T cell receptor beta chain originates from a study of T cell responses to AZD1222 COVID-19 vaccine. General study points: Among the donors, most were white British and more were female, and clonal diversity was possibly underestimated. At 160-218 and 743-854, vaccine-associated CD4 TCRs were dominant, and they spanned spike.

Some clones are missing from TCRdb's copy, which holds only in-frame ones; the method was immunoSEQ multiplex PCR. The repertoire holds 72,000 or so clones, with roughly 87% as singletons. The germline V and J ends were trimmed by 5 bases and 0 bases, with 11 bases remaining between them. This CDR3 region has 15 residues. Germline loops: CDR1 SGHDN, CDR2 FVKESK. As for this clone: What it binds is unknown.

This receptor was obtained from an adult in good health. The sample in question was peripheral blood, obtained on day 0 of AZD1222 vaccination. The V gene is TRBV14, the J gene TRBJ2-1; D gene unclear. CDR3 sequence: CASSGIRFSYNEQFF. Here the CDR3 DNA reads TGTGCCAGCAGCGGGATTCGGTTCTCCTACAATGAGCAGTTCTTC.